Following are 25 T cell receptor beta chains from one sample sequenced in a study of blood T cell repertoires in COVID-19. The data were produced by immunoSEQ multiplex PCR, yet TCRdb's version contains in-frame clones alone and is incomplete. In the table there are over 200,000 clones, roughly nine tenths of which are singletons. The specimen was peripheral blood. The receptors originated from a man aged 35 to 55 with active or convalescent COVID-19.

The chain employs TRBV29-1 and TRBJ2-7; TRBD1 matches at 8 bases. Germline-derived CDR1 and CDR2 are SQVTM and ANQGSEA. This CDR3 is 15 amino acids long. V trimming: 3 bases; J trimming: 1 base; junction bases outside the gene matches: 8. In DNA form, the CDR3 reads TGCAGCGTTGAGACAGGGGCATCTCAGTCCTACGAGCAGTACTTC. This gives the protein CSVETGASQSYEQYF.

The CDR3 DNA reads as TGTGCCAGCAGTCTACAGGGGACTGATTACAATGAGCAGTTCTTC. Translated, it gives CASSLQGTDYNEQFF. The V and J genes are TRBV2 and TRBJ2-1, with a tentative D call TRBD1 (7 bases). Trimming took off 5 bases at V and 4 bases at J, with 15 bases between the two ends. The CDR3 covers 15 residues. Germline V lookup: CDR1 SNHLY, CDR2 FYNNEI.

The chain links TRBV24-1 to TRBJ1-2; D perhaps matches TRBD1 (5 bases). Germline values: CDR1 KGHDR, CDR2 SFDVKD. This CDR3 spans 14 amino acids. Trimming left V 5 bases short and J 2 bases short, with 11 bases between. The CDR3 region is CATSAVDMNYGYTF. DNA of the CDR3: TGTGCCACCAGTGCCGTGGACATGAACTATGGCTACACCTTC.

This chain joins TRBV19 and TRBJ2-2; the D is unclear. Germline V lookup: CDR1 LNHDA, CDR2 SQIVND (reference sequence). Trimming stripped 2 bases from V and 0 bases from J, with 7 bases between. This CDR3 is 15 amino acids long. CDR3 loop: CASSIQSANTGELFF. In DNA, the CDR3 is TGTGCCAGTAGTATACAGTCTGCGAACACCGGGGAGCTGTTTTTT. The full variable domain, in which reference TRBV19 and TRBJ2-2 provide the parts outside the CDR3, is DGGITQSPKYLFRKEGQNVTLSCEQNLNHDAMYWYRQDPGQGLRLIYYSQIVNDFQKGDIAEGYSVSREKKESFPLTVTSAQKNPTAFYLCASSIQSANTGELFFGEGSRLTVL.

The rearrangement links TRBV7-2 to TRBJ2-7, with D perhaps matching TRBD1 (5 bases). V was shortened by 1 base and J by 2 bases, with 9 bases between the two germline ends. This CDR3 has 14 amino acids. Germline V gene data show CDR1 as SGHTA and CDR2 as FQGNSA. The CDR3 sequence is CASSLVLGPYEQYF. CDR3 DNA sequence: TGTGCCAGCAGCTTAGTGCTGGGGCCCTACGAGCAGTACTTC.

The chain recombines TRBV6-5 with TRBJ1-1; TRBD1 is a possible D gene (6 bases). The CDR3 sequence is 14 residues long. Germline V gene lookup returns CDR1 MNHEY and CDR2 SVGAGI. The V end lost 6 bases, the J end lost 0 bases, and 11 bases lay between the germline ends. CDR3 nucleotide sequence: TGTGCCAGCAGGGCGGACAGATTGAACACTGAAGCTTTCTTT. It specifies CASRADRLNTEAFF.

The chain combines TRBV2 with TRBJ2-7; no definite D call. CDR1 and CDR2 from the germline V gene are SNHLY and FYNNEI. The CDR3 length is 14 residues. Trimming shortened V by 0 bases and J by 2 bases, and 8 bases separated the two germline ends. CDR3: CASSEARTTYEQYF. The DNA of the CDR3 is TGTGCCAGCAGTGAAGCGCGAACTACCTACGAGCAGTACTTC.

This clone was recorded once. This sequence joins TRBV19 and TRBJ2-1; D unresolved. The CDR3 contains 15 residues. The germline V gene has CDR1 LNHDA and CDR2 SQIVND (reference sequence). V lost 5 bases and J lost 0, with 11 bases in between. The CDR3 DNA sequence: TGTGCCAGTAGTCCGACTGGCAGCTCCTACAATGAGCAGTTCTTC. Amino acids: CASSPTGSSYNEQFF.

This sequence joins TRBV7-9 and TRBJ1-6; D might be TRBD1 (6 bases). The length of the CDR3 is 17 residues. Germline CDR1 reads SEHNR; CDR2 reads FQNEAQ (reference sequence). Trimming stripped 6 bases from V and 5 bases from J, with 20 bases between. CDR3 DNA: TGTGCCAGCAGGGATGGGGGGGCTGCATCCGATAATTCACCCCTCCACTTT. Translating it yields CASRDGGAASDNSPLHF.

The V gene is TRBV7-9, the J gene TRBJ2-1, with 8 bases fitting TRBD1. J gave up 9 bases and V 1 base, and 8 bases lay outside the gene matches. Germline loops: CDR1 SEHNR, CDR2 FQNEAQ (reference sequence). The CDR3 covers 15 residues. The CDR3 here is CASSLGQGAFGEQFF. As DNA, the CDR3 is TGTGCCAGCAGCTTAGGGCAGGGGGCGTTCGGTGAGCAGTTCTTC.

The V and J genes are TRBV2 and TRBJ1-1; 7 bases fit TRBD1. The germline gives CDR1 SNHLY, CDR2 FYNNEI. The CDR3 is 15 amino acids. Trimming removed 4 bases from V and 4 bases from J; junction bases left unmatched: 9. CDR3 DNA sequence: TGTGCCAGCAGTGCGCAACTGGGACAGACCACTGAAGCTTTCTTT. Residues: CASSAQLGQTTEAFF. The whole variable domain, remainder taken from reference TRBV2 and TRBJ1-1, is EPEVTQTPSHQVTQMGQEVILRCVPISNHLYFYWYRQILGQKVEFLVSFYNNEISEKSEIFDDQFSVERPDGSNFTLKIRSTKLEDSAMYFCASSAQLGQTTEAFFGQGTRLTVV.

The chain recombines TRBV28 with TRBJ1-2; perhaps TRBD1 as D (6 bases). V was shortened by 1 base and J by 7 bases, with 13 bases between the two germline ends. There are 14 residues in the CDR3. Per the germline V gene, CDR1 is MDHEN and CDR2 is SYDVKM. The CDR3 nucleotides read TGTGCCAGCAGTTTATTTAGGACAGCGGCTGGCTACACCTTC. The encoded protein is CASSLFRTAAGYTF.

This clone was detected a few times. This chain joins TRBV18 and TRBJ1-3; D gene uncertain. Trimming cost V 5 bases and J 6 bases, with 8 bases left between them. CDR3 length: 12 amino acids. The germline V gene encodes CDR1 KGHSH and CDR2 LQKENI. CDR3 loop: CASSSLINTIYF. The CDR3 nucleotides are TGTGCCAGCTCATCCTTAATAAACACCATATATTTT.

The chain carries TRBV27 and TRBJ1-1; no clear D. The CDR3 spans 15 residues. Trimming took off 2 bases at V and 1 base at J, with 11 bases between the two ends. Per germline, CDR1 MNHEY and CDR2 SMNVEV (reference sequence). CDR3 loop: CASSLNGFWNTEAFF. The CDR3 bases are TGTGCCAGCAGTTTAAACGGTTTCTGGAACACTGAAGCTTTCTTT.

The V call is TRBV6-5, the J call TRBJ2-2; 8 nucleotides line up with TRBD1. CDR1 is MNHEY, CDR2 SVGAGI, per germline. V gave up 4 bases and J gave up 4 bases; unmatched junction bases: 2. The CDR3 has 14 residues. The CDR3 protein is CASSWQGATGELFF. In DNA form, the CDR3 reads TGTGCCAGCAGTTGGCAGGGGGCCACCGGGGAGCTGTTTTTT.

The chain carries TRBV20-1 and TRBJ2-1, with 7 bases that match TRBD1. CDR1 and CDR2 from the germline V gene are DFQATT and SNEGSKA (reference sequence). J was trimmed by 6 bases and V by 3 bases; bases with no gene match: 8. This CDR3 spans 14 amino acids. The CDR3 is CSASHNTGVNEQFF. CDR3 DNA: TGCAGTGCTAGTCATAACACAGGGGTCAATGAGCAGTTCTTC.

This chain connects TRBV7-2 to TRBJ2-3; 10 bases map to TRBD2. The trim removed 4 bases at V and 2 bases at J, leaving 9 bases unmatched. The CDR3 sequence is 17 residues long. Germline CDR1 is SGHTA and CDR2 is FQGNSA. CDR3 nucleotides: TGTGCCAGCAGCTCGCCTGGACTAGCGGTCTTCACAGATACGCAGTATTTT. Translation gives CASSSPGLAVFTDTQYF.

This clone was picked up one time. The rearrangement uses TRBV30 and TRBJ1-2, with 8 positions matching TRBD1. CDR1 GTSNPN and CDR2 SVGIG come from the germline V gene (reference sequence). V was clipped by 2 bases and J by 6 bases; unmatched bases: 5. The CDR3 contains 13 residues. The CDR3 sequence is CAWSPGGANGYTF. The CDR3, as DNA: TGTGCCTGGAGTCCAGGGGGCGCGAATGGCTACACCTTC.

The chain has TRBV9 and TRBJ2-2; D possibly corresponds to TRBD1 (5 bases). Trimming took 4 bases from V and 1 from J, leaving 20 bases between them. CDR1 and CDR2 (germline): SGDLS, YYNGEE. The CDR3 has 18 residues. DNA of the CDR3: TGTGCCAGCAGCCCAAGGCTTGTTTTGGACAAGAACACCGGGGAGCTGTTTTTT. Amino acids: CASSPRLVLDKNTGELFF.

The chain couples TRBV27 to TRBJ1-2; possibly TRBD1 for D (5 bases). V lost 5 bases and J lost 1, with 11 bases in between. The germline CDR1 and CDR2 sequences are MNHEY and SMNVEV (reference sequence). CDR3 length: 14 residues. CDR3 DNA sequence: TGTGCCAGCAGTCCCCAGGGTCGTAACTATGGCTACACCTTC. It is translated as CASSPQGRNYGYTF.

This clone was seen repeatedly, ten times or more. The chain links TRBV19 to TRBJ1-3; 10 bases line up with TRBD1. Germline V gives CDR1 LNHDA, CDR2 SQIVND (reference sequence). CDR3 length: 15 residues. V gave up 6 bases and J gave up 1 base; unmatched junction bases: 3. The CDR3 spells CASRDRGLSGNTIYF. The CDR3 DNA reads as TGTGCCAGTAGAGACAGGGGGCTATCTGGAAACACCATATATTTT.

Here the CDR3 DNA reads TGCGCCAGCAGCTTGGCCGGCAGGGGAAACACCATATATTTT. It yields the protein CASSLAGRGNTIYF. The chain couples TRBV5-1 to TRBJ1-3; no reliable D call. Germline assignment: CDR1 SGHRS and CDR2 YFSETQ. V shed 0 bases and J shed 4 bases, with 8 bases lying between them. The CDR3 contains 14 residues. Looking up the rest from reference TRBV5-1 and TRBJ1-3 gives the full variable domain: KAGVTQTPRYLIKTRGQQVTLSCSPISGHRSVSWYQQTPGQGLQFLFEYFSETQRNKGNFPGRFSGRQFSNSRSEMNVSTLELGDSALYLCASSLAGRGNTIYFGEGSWLTVV.

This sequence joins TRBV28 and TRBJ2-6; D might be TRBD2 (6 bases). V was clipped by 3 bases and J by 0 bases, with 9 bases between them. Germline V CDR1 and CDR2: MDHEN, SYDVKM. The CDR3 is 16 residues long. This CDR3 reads CASSFERVSGANVLTF. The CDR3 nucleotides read TGTGCCAGCAGTTTTGAGCGGGTCTCTGGGGCCAACGTCCTGACTTTC.

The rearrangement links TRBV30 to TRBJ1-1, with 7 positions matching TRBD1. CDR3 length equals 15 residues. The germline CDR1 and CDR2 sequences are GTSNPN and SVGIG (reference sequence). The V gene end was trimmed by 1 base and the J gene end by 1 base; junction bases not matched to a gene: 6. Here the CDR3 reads CAWSALGQTNTEAFF. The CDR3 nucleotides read TGTGCCTGGAGTGCCTTGGGACAGACGAACACTGAAGCTTTCTTT.

The CDR3 bases are TGTGCCAGCGGCTGGGCAAGGGGGATGTGGACTGAAGCTTTCTTT. It specifies CASGWARGMWTEAFF. The V and J genes are TRBV27 and TRBJ1-1, with D possibly being TRBD1 (6 bases). The length of the CDR3 is 15 residues. V lost 8 bases, J lost 5 bases, and 21 bases lay in between. The germline V gene encodes CDR1 MNHEY and CDR2 SMNVEV (reference sequence).